The rows below give T cell receptor beta chains drawn from one sample of a study of control samples from healthy donors and cancer patients. Profiling relied on immunoSEQ multiplex PCR, and the TCRdb table lists in-frame clones only, not all of them. The repertoire has 50,000 or so clones, roughly 86% of them found once; the top ten carry approximately 3.8%. The sample taken for sequencing was blood. All receptors come from a man in his fifties in good health. Both conserved end residues are part of each CDR3. D genes are given only for firm matches. Expanded clones are given a class, and other clones once, few, many or no size at all.

d_gene: TRBD1
v_gene: TRBV19
abundance: -
j_gene: TRBJ1-1
CDR3nt: TGTGCCAGTAGTATATTGACAGGGGGAGGTACTGAAGCTTTCTTT
CDR3aa: CASSILTGGGTEAFF

d_gene: -
v_gene: TRBV28
abundance: -
j_gene: TRBJ2-7
CDR3nt: TGTGCCACGACGAATACCCCCTACGAGCAGTACTTC
CDR3aa: CATTNTPYEQYF

d_gene: TRBD1
v_gene: TRBV5-1
abundance: -
j_gene: TRBJ1-2
CDR3nt: TGCGCCAGCAGCCCGGAAGGGGGCAATGGCTACACCTTC
CDR3aa: CASSPEGGNGYTF

d_gene: TRBD1
v_gene: TRBV6-6
abundance: -
j_gene: TRBJ1-6
CDR3nt: TGTGCCAGCAGCCCACGGGACAGTAATTATTCACCCCTCCACTTT
CDR3aa: CASSPRDSNYSPLHF

d_gene: TRBD2
v_gene: TRBV7-8
abundance: -
j_gene: TRBJ2-2
CDR3nt: TGTGCCAGCAGCTTAGCCCCACGGGGCGGGAGTTACACCGGGGAGCTGTTTTTT
CDR3aa: CASSLAPRGGSYTGELFF

d_gene: -
v_gene: TRBV11-2
abundance: -
j_gene: TRBJ2-1
CDR3nt: TGTGCCAGCAGCTTAGGGTATGAGCAGTTCTTC
CDR3aa: CASSLGYEQFF

d_gene: TRBD2
v_gene: TRBV4-3
abundance: -
j_gene: TRBJ2-1
CDR3nt: TGCGCCAGCAGCCAAGATTGGCTAGCGGGAGTTGGCAATGAGCAGTTCTTC
CDR3aa: CASSQDWLAGVGNEQFF

d_gene: TRBD1
v_gene: TRBV18
abundance: -
j_gene: TRBJ2-2
CDR3nt: TGTGCCAGCTCACCAGGGGAGGACAGGGCGAACACCGGGGAGCTGTTTTTT
CDR3aa: CASSPGEDRANTGELFF

d_gene: -
v_gene: TRBV2
abundance: -
j_gene: TRBJ1-5
CDR3nt: TGTGCCAGCAGTGGGCAGGGTCTTAACAATCAGCCCCAGCATTTT
CDR3aa: CASSGQGLNNQPQHF

d_gene: TRBD1
v_gene: TRBV11-1
abundance: -
j_gene: TRBJ1-6
CDR3nt: TGTGCCAGCAGCCCACGACAGGGGGATTCACCCCTCCACTTT
CDR3aa: CASSPRQGDSPLHF

d_gene: -
v_gene: TRBV24-1
abundance: -
j_gene: TRBJ1-5
CDR3nt: TGTGCCACCAGTGATGCAGGGCCTTCAGGCAATCAGCCCCAGCATTTT
CDR3aa: CATSDAGPSGNQPQHF

d_gene: TRBD1
v_gene: TRBV6-6
abundance: -
j_gene: TRBJ1-2
CDR3nt: TGTGCCAGCAGTTACACCCGGGACCCAGGGGGAGGCTACACCTTC
CDR3aa: CASSYTRDPGGGYTF

d_gene: TRBD1
v_gene: TRBV7-2
abundance: -
j_gene: TRBJ2-3
CDR3nt: TGTGCCAGCAGCTACCCAGGGACAGGGGGCGCAGATACGCAGTATTTT
CDR3aa: CASSYPGTGGADTQYF

d_gene: -
v_gene: TRBV7-9
abundance: -
j_gene: TRBJ2-7
CDR3nt: TGTGCCAGCAGCTCTATGGGTGGCGAGCAGTACTTC
CDR3aa: CASSSMGGEQYF

d_gene: -
v_gene: TRBV28
abundance: -
j_gene: TRBJ1-1
CDR3nt: TGTGCCAGCAGTTTCCTGACGATCTCGTACACTGAAGCTTTCTTT
CDR3aa: CASSFLTISYTEAFF

d_gene: -
v_gene: TRBV19
abundance: -
j_gene: TRBJ1-5
CDR3nt: TGTGCCAGTAGTAAAGGGGAGAGCAATCAGCCCCAGCATTTT
CDR3aa: CASSKGESNQPQHF

d_gene: -
v_gene: TRBV7-9
abundance: medium-sized
j_gene: TRBJ2-1
CDR3nt: TGTGCCAGCAGCTTAGAGACTAATGAGCAGTTCTTC
CDR3aa: CASSLETNEQFF

d_gene: TRBD2
v_gene: TRBV6-5
abundance: -
j_gene: TRBJ2-7
CDR3nt: TGTGCCAGCAGGATCAGCGGGACCTCCTACGAGCAGTACTTC
CDR3aa: CASRISGTSYEQYF

d_gene: -
v_gene: TRBV19
abundance: -
j_gene: TRBJ1-2
CDR3nt: TGTGCCAGTAGTAGAGGATTCGGACTCTATGGCTACACCTTC
CDR3aa: CASSRGFGLYGYTF

d_gene: -
v_gene: TRBV15
abundance: -
j_gene: TRBJ2-1
CDR3nt: TGTGCCACCCGAGGACCCCTAGGAGATGAGCAGTTCTTC
CDR3aa: CATRGPLGDEQFF

d_gene: -
v_gene: TRBV6-5
abundance: -
j_gene: TRBJ2-2
CDR3nt: TGTGCCAGCAGTTACTTCGAGGGGGGGGAGCTGTTTTTT
CDR3aa: CASSYFEGGELFF

d_gene: -
v_gene: TRBV28
abundance: -
j_gene: TRBJ1-6
CDR3nt: TGTGCCAGCGGGAAGTGGGAAGGGACCTCCTATAATTCACCCCTCCACTTT
CDR3aa: CASGKWEGTSYNSPLHF

d_gene: -
v_gene: TRBV6-5
abundance: -
j_gene: TRBJ1-1
CDR3nt: TGTGCCAGCAGTTACCGACGGGGCACCGAAGCTTTCTTT
CDR3aa: CASSYRRGTEAFF

d_gene: TRBD1
v_gene: TRBV28
abundance: -
j_gene: TRBJ1-2
CDR3nt: TGTGCCAGCAGTTACGGGACATGGGACAGCTATGGCTACACCTTC
CDR3aa: CASSYGTWDSYGYTF

d_gene: TRBD1
v_gene: TRBV11-2
abundance: few
j_gene: TRBJ1-1
CDR3nt: TGTGCCAGCAGCTTTAGGGTATCCCGGGACAGGGGTCCCAACCCTGAAGCTTTCTTT
CDR3aa: CASSFRVSRDRGPNPEAFF

d_gene: -
v_gene: TRBV4-2
abundance: -
j_gene: TRBJ2-5
CDR3nt: TGTGCCAGCAGCCAAGATAAAGGGGTGGGGGAGACCCAGTACTTC
CDR3aa: CASSQDKGVGETQYF

d_gene: TRBD1
v_gene: TRBV7-2
abundance: -
j_gene: TRBJ1-4
CDR3nt: TGTGCCAGCGGCCGGGACAGGGGCGAAAAACTGTTTTTT
CDR3aa: CASGRDRGEKLFF

d_gene: -
v_gene: TRBV18
abundance: -
j_gene: TRBJ2-1
CDR3nt: TGTGCCAGCTCACCGGGACTCTACAATGAGCAGTTCTTC
CDR3aa: CASSPGLYNEQFF

d_gene: -
v_gene: TRBV28
abundance: few
j_gene: TRBJ2-3
CDR3nt: TGTGCCAGCTTGCCTAGTTCCGCAGATACGCAGTATTTT
CDR3aa: CASLPSSADTQYF

d_gene: -
v_gene: TRBV5-1
abundance: -
j_gene: TRBJ2-1
CDR3nt: TGCGCCAGCAGCCCCGGGTCCCAGGTTGGGAGTAATGAGCAGTTCTTC
CDR3aa: CASSPGSQVGSNEQFF

d_gene: -
v_gene: TRBV28
abundance: -
j_gene: TRBJ2-7
CDR3nt: TGTGCCAGCAGTTTAGCAGGGACCCAGCAGTACTTC
CDR3aa: CASSLAGTQQYF

d_gene: TRBD2
v_gene: TRBV5-1
abundance: -
j_gene: TRBJ2-7
CDR3nt: TGCGCCAGCAGCATACCCATATCGGGGGGAGAGCAGTACTTC
CDR3aa: CASSIPISGGEQYF

d_gene: -
v_gene: TRBV3-1/TRBV3-2
abundance: once
j_gene: TRBJ1-2
CDR3nt: TGTGCCAGCAGCTCAGGTGGGAACTATGGCTACACCTTC
CDR3aa: CASSSGGNYGYTF

d_gene: -
v_gene: TRBV4-3
abundance: once
j_gene: TRBJ2-3
CDR3nt: TGCGCCAGCAGCCAAGATTGGTTTGATACGCAGTATTTT
CDR3aa: CASSQDWFDTQYF

d_gene: -
v_gene: TRBV18
abundance: -
j_gene: TRBJ2-6
CDR3nt: TGTGCCAGCTCACCCCAGTCTGGGGCCAACGTCCTGACTTTC
CDR3aa: CASSPQSGANVLTF

d_gene: -
v_gene: TRBV2
abundance: -
j_gene: TRBJ2-1
CDR3nt: TGTGCCAGCAGTCCGATGGGCGGAAGCTCCTACAATGAGCAGTTCTTC
CDR3aa: CASSPMGGSSYNEQFF

d_gene: TRBD1
v_gene: TRBV7-9
abundance: -
j_gene: TRBJ2-5
CDR3nt: TGTGCCAGCAGTCCGACAGGGGCAGACGAGACCCAGTACTTC
CDR3aa: CASSPTGADETQYF

d_gene: -
v_gene: TRBV28
abundance: -
j_gene: TRBJ2-1
CDR3nt: TGTGCCAGCAGTCCAACAAGTCTCTCCTACAATGAGCAGTTCTTC
CDR3aa: CASSPTSLSYNEQFF

d_gene: -
v_gene: TRBV28
abundance: -
j_gene: TRBJ1-4
CDR3nt: TGTGCCAGCTCAGCCCCGGGCCAAGCGCGTGAAAAACTGTTTTTT
CDR3aa: CASSAPGQAREKLFF

d_gene: TRBD1
v_gene: TRBV28
abundance: once
j_gene: TRBJ1-2
CDR3nt: TGTGCCAGCAGTGCCTCGGGACAGGGGGCTTCTGGCTACACCTTC
CDR3aa: CASSASGQGASGYTF

d_gene: TRBD2
v_gene: TRBV6-5
abundance: -
j_gene: TRBJ2-7
CDR3nt: TGTGCCAGCAGTTACGGGGGGGACCCCTACGAGCAGTACTTC
CDR3aa: CASSYGGDPYEQYF

d_gene: -
v_gene: TRBV19
abundance: -
j_gene: TRBJ2-5
CDR3nt: TGTGCCAGTAGTACCCCAGGGTACGGAAAGACCCAGTACTTC
CDR3aa: CASSTPGYGKTQYF

d_gene: TRBD1
v_gene: TRBV24-1
abundance: -
j_gene: TRBJ1-2
CDR3nt: TGTGCCACCAGAGGACAGGTAACGGGAGGCTACACCTTC
CDR3aa: CATRGQVTGGYTF

d_gene: TRBD1
v_gene: TRBV5-1
abundance: once
j_gene: TRBJ2-5
CDR3nt: TGCGCCAGCAGCTCGCTGGGACAGGGCTACGAAGAGACCCAGTACTTC
CDR3aa: CASSSLGQGYEETQYF